A single T cell receptor beta chain is shown here with its context. Its recognized antigen is unknown. There are no base qualities to consult, and no much larger clone falls within one base. The data were obtained in a study of CD8 T cells in Susac syndrome (dated by TCRdb to about 2019). In terms of the full investigation: Whether CD8+ T cell activation and differentiation in Susac syndrome was antigen driven was tested using repertoire sequencing. The clonality of the CD8+ T cell repertoire was compared across over 9 healthy donors, 14 Susac syndrome patients and fewer than 16 multiple sclerosis patients.

What the authors observed across the whole study: The number of individuals in the TCR sequencing and HLA analysis was acknowledged as relatively small.

RNA was extracted using the RNeasy kit, and roughly 0.5 to 1 microgram was reverse transcribed with random hexamers. The immunoSEQ multiplex PCR assay, covering 54 Vbeta and 13 Jbeta segments, was used to amplify TCR beta CDR3 regions. PCR amplification bias was corrected using a synthetic template baseline for primer optimization and computational correction. As for the authors' bioinformatics: Only productive sequences were kept, with reads annotated to V, D and J genes according to IMGT and analyzed in immunoSEQ Analyzer. To calculate clonality, Shannon entropy was normalized by log2 of the number of productive unique sequences and then subtracted from one. Public and private clones were assessed among the 100 most prevalent clones of each patient and control. A clone was defined as Susac-specific if it was absent from the healthy and MS cohorts, from over a thousand published viral clones and from other ImmuneACCESS disease sequences. In-frame beta chains were kept once TCRdb had trimmed the public reads at Q25 with fastp and called clones with MiXCR. Rows are combined by CDR3 protein, so each entry shows the most common genes and DNA. The authors' filters were not applied to this entry. A total of 70,000 or so distinct CDR3 sequences appear in this sample, approximately 94% of them only once. About 0.6% of the sample is in the top ten clones.

Peripheral blood CD8+ and CD4+ T cells from healthy donors, Susac syndrome patients and multiple sclerosis patients were profiled by high-throughput TCR beta sequencing. Multiple sclerosis controls were treatment-naive patients with stable or active relapsing-remitting disease fulfilling revised McDonald criteria. Bulk CD8+ and CD4+ T cells were purified by magnetic negative isolation, whereas CD8+ TEMRA cells were enriched by FACS. Blood was collected in EDTA tubes and processed within 24 hours, with PBMCs isolated through density gradient centrifugation. PBMCs intended for TCR sequencing were cryopreserved in liquid nitrogen and were subsequently thawed in a 37 degrees C water bath. Purity of sorted or isolated CD4+, CD8+ and CD8+ TEMRA cells was at least 90%. The sequence came from a human donor with multiple sclerosis. Sequencing was done on a sample of CD8+ T cells from PBMCs.

The DNA sequence is as follows: TGTGCCACCAGTGATTTGGGTTCGGGGGCAGGGGAGGTTGCGCAGTATTTT. This is translated as CATSDLGSGAGEVAQYF. The sequence is built from TRBV24-1 and TRBJ2-3; the D gene is tentatively TRBD1 or TRBD2, each matching 6 bases. V loses 0 bases, J loses 10 bases, and the germline ends lie 22 bases apart. The germline V gene encodes CDR1 KGHDR and CDR2 SFDVKD. From its cysteine to its phenylalanine, the CDR3 spans 17 amino acids. Only the CDR3 part of the read is kept: 51 bases, read in frame from the first base.